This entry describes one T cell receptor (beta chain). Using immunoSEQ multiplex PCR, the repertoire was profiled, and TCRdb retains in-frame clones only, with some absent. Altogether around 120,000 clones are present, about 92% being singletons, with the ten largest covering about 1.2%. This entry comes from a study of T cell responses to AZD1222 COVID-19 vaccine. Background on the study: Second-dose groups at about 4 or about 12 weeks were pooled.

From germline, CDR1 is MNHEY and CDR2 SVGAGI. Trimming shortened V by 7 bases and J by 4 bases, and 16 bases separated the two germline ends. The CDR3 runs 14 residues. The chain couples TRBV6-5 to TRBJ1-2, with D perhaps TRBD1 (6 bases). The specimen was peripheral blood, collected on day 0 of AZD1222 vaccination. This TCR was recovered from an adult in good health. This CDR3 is CASTPTGSAYGYTF. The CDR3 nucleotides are TGTGCCAGCACCCCGACAGGAAGTGCCTATGGCTACACCTTC.